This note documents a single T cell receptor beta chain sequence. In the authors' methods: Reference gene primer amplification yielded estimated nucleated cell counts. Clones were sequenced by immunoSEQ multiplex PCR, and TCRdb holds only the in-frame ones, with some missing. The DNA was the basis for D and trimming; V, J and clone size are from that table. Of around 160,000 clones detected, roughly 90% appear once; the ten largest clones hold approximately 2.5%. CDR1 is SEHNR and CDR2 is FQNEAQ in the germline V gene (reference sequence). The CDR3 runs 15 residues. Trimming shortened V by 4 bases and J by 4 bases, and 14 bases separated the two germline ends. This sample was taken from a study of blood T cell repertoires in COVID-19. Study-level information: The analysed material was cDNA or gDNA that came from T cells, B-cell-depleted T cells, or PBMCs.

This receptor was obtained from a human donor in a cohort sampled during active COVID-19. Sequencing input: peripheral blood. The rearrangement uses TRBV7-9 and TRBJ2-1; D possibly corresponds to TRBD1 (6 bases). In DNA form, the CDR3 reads TGTGCCAGCAGCTGGGGCCAGGGGCTTTACAATGAGCAGTTCTTC. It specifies CASSWGQGLYNEQFF.